This passage covers 23 T cell receptor beta chains from one sample sequenced in a study of technical replicates of blood from several donors. Libraries were prepared by immunoSEQ multiplex PCR; TCRdb keeps only in-frame clonotypes and omits some of them. The data hold 60,000 to 65,000 clones, with 92% observed a single time. Sequenced: PBMCs. The source of these receptors is a human donor in good health. Some clones in this sample may be carry-over from other donors' samples.

This sequence joins TRBV2 and TRBJ2-7, with TRBD1 identical over 9 bases. This CDR3 is 13 amino acids long. V trimming: 4 bases; J trimming: 5 bases; junction bases outside the gene matches: 3. Germline assignment: CDR1 SNHLY and CDR2 FYNNEI. CDR3 in amino acids: CASSGDRDDEQYF. CDR3 coding DNA: TGTGCCAGCAGTGGGGACAGGGACGACGAGCAGTACTTC.

This chain links TRBV4-2 with TRBJ2-1; tentatively, D is TRBD2 (5 bases). The CDR3 is 12 amino acids. Germline V lookup: CDR1 LGHNA, CDR2 YNFKEQ. Trimming took 5 bases from V and 7 from J, leaving 9 bases between them. CDR3 bases: TGTGCCAGCAGCAGTACTAGGAATGAGCAGTTCTTC. Translation gives CASSSTRNEQFF.

The V call is TRBV7-2, the J call TRBJ2-5; 7 bases agree with TRBD1. The CDR3 has 15 amino acids. Trimming cost V 7 bases and J 5 bases; bases outside gene matches: 13. Per germline, CDR1 SGHTA and CDR2 FQGNSA. CDR3 loop: CASNPGTAPTETQYF. The CDR3 region has the DNA TGTGCCAGCAACCCCGGGACAGCCCCCACGGAGACCCAGTACTTC.

The J gene is TRBJ2-7, the V gene TRBV11-2; TRBD2 might be the D (7 bases). CDR1 and CDR2 from the germline V gene are SGHAT and FQNNGV. The CDR3 contains 13 residues. V dropped 4 bases and J dropped 6 bases, with 13 bases sitting between them. The CDR3 nucleotides read TGTGCCAGCAGCTATGGGGAGGGGGGCGAGCAGTACTTC. Protein sequence: CASSYGEGGEQYF.

CDR3 region: CASSVDSSSGNTIYF. CDR3 nucleotide sequence: TGTGCCAGCAGCGTAGACTCGAGCTCTGGAAACACCATATATTTT. This rearrangement joins TRBV9 to TRBJ1-3, with D uncertain. The germline V and J ends were trimmed by 0 bases and 0 bases, with 7 bases remaining between them. The CDR3 totals 15 residues. The germline V gene encodes CDR1 SGDLS and CDR2 YYNGEE.

The chain recombines TRBV27 with TRBJ1-2, with D unclear. The V gene's germline CDR1 is MNHEY and CDR2 SMNVEV (reference sequence). V was shortened by 1 base and J by 7 bases, with 10 bases between the two germline ends. The CDR3 length is 13 residues. The CDR3 here is CASSLLGPGGYTF. The CDR3 coding sequence is TGTGCCAGCAGTTTATTGGGCCCCGGTGGCTACACCTTC.

The chain carries TRBV6-5 and TRBJ2-1, with TRBD1 identical over 7 bases. Per germline, CDR1 MNHEY and CDR2 SVGAGI. Trimming removed 7 bases from V and 5 bases from J; junction bases left unmatched: 11. The CDR3 has 15 residues. The CDR3 nucleotides read TGTGCCAGCATTCCCGAACAGGGGTACCACAATGAGCAGTTCTTC. Translated: CASIPEQGYHNEQFF.

This sequence joins TRBV6-1 and TRBJ2-7, with D possibly TRBD1 on 6 matching bases. The germline gives CDR1 MNHNS, CDR2 SASEGT. The germline V and J ends were trimmed by 7 bases and 8 bases, with 15 bases remaining between them. The CDR3 is 12 amino acids. In DNA, the CDR3 is TGTGCCAGCAACAGGCAGGGGTCACAGCAGTACTTC. The encoded protein is CASNRQGSQQYF.

The J gene is TRBJ2-3, the V gene TRBV5-6, with 7 bases identical to TRBD2. V lost 6 bases and J lost 6; bases outside the gene matches: 4. Germline V gene data show CDR1 as SGHDT and CDR2 as YYEEEE. The CDR3 extends over 12 amino acids. CDR3 amino acids: CASTLGGDTQYF. CDR3 DNA: TGTGCCAGCACCCTGGGGGGGGATACGCAGTATTTT. Looking up the rest from reference TRBV5-6 and TRBJ2-3 gives the full variable domain: DAGVTQSPTHLIKTRGQQVTLRCSPKSGHDTVSWYQQALGQGPQFIFQYYEEEERQRGNFPDRFSGHQFPNYSSELNVNALLLGDSALYLCASTLGGDTQYFGPGTRLTVL.

V and J are TRBV7-2 and TRBJ1-2, with a possible D match to TRBD1 (5 bases). From germline, CDR1 is SGHTA and CDR2 FQGNSA. V was trimmed by 1 base and J by 4 bases, leaving 10 bases between them. The CDR3 is 14 residues long. In DNA, the CDR3 is TGTGCCAGCAGCTTAGAGGCAGGGCCCTATGGCTACACCTTC. This translates into CASSLEAGPYGYTF.

The chain couples TRBV9 to TRBJ1-1, with TRBD1 identical over 7 bases. CDR1 is SGDLS and CDR2 is YYNGEE in the germline V gene. CDR3 length: 15 amino acids. V lost 2 bases, J lost 4 bases, and 8 bases stayed unmatched. Written as DNA, the CDR3 is TGTGCCAGCAGCGTTGGGGCAGGGGGTACCACTGAAGCTTTCTTT. It is translated as CASSVGAGGTTEAFF.

V usage is TRBV4-3 and J usage is TRBJ2-1, with TRBD2 matching over 10 bases. This CDR3 is 16 amino acids long. Germline V gene data show CDR1 as LGHNA and CDR2 as YSLEER. J lost 4 bases, V lost 3 bases, and 6 bases had no gene match. The CDR3 DNA is TGCGCCAGCAGCCATCTAATACTAGCGGGGTACAATGAGCAGTTCTTC. This sequence encodes CASSHLILAGYNEQFF.

The chain couples TRBV19 to TRBJ1-3, with D hard to call. CDR1 is LNHDA, CDR2 SQIVND, per germline (reference sequence). Trimming shortened V by 6 bases and J by 0 bases, and 9 bases separated the two germline ends. The CDR3 spans 14 residues. CDR3 amino acids: CASSQTSSGNTIYF. DNA for the CDR3: TGTGCCAGTAGCCAAACCAGCTCTGGAAACACCATATATTTT.

The chain combines TRBV4-2 with TRBJ2-7; D unresolved. V lost 1 base and J 5 bases, leaving 9 bases between the germline ends. The germline gives CDR1 LGHNA, CDR2 YNFKEQ. CDR3 size: 13 residues. CDR3 coding DNA: TGTGCCAGCAGCCAAGGTCCCGGTCACGAGCAGTACTTC. Protein: CASSQGPGHEQYF.

This CDR3 reads CAISESLEVPRNQPQHF. The CDR3 DNA sequence: TGTGCCATCAGTGAGTCCTTGGAGGTGCCGCGCAATCAGCCCCAGCATTTT. This chain connects TRBV10-3 to TRBJ1-5; unclear D gene. Trimming cost V 0 bases and J 2 bases, with 14 bases left between them. The germline CDR1 and CDR2 sequences are ENHRY and SYGVKD. This CDR3 has 17 amino acids.

The J gene is TRBJ2-5, the V gene TRBV11-1; 7 nucleotides match TRBD2. The V and J ends lost 3 bases and 3 bases, in that order; junction bases with no gene match: 13. The CDR3 covers 17 residues. Germline CDR1 SGHAT, CDR2 FQDESV (reference sequence). The DNA of the CDR3 is TGTGCCAGCAGCTTTTCGGGCGGGAGCCTACTAAAAGAGACCCAGTACTTC. Translating gives CASSFSGGSLLKETQYF.

V gene TRBV5-4 combines with J gene TRBJ2-2; D gene uncertain. The V and J ends lost 1 base and 3 bases respectively, with 7 bases between them. CDR1 is SGHNT and CDR2 is YYREEE in the germline V gene (reference sequence). The CDR3 sequence is 14 residues long. CDR3 region: CASSLRTDTGELFF. CDR3 DNA: TGTGCCAGCAGCTTGAGAACAGACACCGGGGAGCTGTTTTTT.

The rearrangement joins TRBV30 to TRBJ1-2, with 10 positions matching TRBD1. Germline V gives CDR1 GTSNPN, CDR2 SVGIG (reference sequence). CDR3 length: 15 amino acids. The V segment lost 3 bases and the J segment 2 bases; nucleotides outside the gene matches: 6. CDR3 protein: CAWRSGQGTNYGYTF. CDR3 DNA sequence: TGTGCCTGGAGATCGGGACAGGGGACCAACTATGGCTACACCTTC.

V usage is TRBV7-2 and J usage is TRBJ2-1; D perhaps matches TRBD2 (7 bases). This CDR3 has 13 amino acids. The V end lost 1 base, the J end lost 16 bases, and 17 bases lay between the germline ends. Germline lookup yields CDR1 SGHTA and CDR2 FQGNSA. The CDR3 protein is CASSLGGGGRSFF. For the CDR3, the DNA is TGTGCCAGCAGCTTAGGGGGGGGCGGTCGTAGTTTCTTC.

This clone was picked up one time. The chain employs TRBV27 and TRBJ1-4; 7 bases line up with TRBD1. The germline V gene has CDR1 MNHEY and CDR2 SMNVEV (reference sequence). The CDR3 consists of 15 residues. Trimming removed 5 bases from V and 7 bases from J; junction bases left unmatched: 10. Here the CDR3 DNA reads TGTGCCAGCAGTAGACGAGGGGGCAGGAGTGAAAAACTGTTTTTT. It translates to CASSRRGGRSEKLFF.

Comments on this clone: At one boundary the junction diverges from the germline segment, which might be a read error. The chain couples TRBV6-1 to TRBJ1-4; 9 bases map to TRBD1. In germline, CDR1 is MNHNS, CDR2 SASEGT. This CDR3 spans 19 amino acids. Written as DNA, the CDR3 is TGTGCCAGCAGCGAAGACGGGGGACAGGGTCAATACCGAGGCGAAAAACTGTTTTTT. As protein: CASSEDGGQGQYRGEKLFF.

The chain couples TRBV2 to TRBJ2-4; D is possibly TRBD2 (5 bases). Trimming pared 4 bases from V and 2 bases from J, leaving 15 bases between. Germline V gene sequence: CDR1 SNHLY, CDR2 FYNNEI. The CDR3 has 16 residues. The CDR3 DNA sequence: TGTGCCAGCAGTGTGATTGAACTAGTCACCAAAAACATTCAGTACTTC. Translated: CASSVIELVTKNIQYF.

The sample holds a few counts of this clone. The chain joins TRBV13 to TRBJ2-7, with 10 bases matching TRBD1. The CDR3 is 15 amino acids. With V trimmed by 4 bases and J by 4 bases, 7 bases remained unmatched. Germline V lookup: CDR1 PRHDT, CDR2 FYEKMQ (reference sequence). This chain's CDR3 is CASSSTGTGAYEQYF. Written as DNA, the CDR3 is TGTGCCAGCAGCTCAACCGGGACAGGGGCATACGAGCAGTACTTC. The entire variable domain, with the rest obtained from reference TRBV13 and TRBJ2-7, is as follows: AAGVIQSPRHLIKEKRETATLKCYPIPRHDTVYWYQQGPGQDPQFLISFYEKMQSDKGSIPDRFSAQQFSDYHSELNMSSLELGDSALYFCASSSTGTGAYEQYFGPGTRLTVT.